The 5 T cell receptor beta chains listed next were all sequenced from one sample in a study of regulatory T cells in long-lasting Graves disease. Building the TCR beta libraries relied on iRepertoire HTBI primers, and CDR3 regions underwent Arm-PCR. Via MiXCR, TCRdb re-called the multiplex PCR reads, giving one row per CDR3 protein. Of about 440,000 distinct CDR3 sequences listed, less than 20% were seen once; the top ten hold about 10%. Time point meaning: newly diagnosed GD, antithyroid drugs for less than 3 months. PBMCs provided the RNA from which the TCR library was made. These sequences were also reported in another study, on T cells in Graves' hyperthyroidism and ophthalmopathy.

This specimen was peripheral blood mononuclear cells (PBMCs), taken at new diagnosis, from a patient treated with antithyroid drugs. Receptor source: a woman aged 25 to 39 with Graves disease.

The rearrangement uses TRBV9 and TRBJ2-1; D is unclear. V lost 0 bases, J lost 9 bases, and 7 bases lay in between. The CDR3 runs 12 residues. Germline V gene sequence: CDR1 SGDLS, CDR2 YYNGEE. CDR3 DNA: TGTGCCAGCAGCGTAGGTGAAACTGAGCAGTTCTTC. This codes for CASSVGETEQFF.

The chain recombines TRBV30 with TRBJ2-2; 7 bases line up with TRBD1. The CDR3 sequence is 14 residues long. Germline V gene sequence: CDR1 GTSNPN, CDR2 SVGIG (reference sequence). Germline trimming cut 3 bases from V and 1 base from J; bases unmatched to any gene: 2. The CDR3, as DNA: TGTGCCTGGAGGGGGACAGAGAACACCGGGGAGCTGTTTTTT. This codes for CAWRGTENTGELFF.

There are many counts of this clonotype. The gene calls are TRBV2 and TRBJ2-5; TRBD2 agrees at 8 bases. The CDR3 covers 15 residues. From germline, CDR1 is SNHLY and CDR2 FYNNEI. The trim removed 4 bases at V and 2 bases at J, leaving 6 bases unmatched. The chain's CDR3 is CASSGLANHQETQYF. CDR3 nucleotides: TGTGCCAGCAGTGGACTAGCGAACCATCAAGAGACCCAGTACTTC.

This sequence joins TRBV20-1 and TRBJ2-5; D ambiguous. The CDR3 is 13 amino acids. Trimming shortened V by 3 bases and J by 5 bases, and 13 bases separated the two germline ends. CDR1 and CDR2 (germline): DFQATT, SNEGSKA (reference sequence). The CDR3 DNA reads as TGCAGTGCTAGTGCTCCTACCGGGGAGACCCAGTACTTC. This encodes CSASAPTGETQYF.

This clonotype appeared many times. The chain uses TRBV28 and TRBJ2-7; 9 nucleotides align to TRBD2. With 5 bases clipped from V and 6 bases from J, the junction kept 5 bases outside the gene matches. CDR1 and CDR2 (germline): MDHEN, SYDVKM. This CDR3 is 13 amino acids long. The CDR3, as DNA: TGTGCCAGCAGTCTTAGCGGGAGCCTCGAGCAGTACTTC. Translated, it gives CASSLSGSLEQYF.